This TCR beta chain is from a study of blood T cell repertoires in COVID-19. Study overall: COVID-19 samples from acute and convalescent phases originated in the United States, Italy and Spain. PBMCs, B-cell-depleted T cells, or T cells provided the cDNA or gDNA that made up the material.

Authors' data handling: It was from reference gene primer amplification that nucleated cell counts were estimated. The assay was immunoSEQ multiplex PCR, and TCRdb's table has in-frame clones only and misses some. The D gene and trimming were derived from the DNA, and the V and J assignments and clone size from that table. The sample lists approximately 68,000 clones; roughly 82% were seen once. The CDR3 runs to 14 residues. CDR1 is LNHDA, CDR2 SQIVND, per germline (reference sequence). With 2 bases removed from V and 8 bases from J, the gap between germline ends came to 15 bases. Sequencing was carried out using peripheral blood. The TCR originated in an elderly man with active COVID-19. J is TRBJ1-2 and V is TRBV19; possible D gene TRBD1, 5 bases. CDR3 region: CASSIRRGGEGYTF. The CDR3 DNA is TGTGCCAGTAGTATAAGACGAGGAGGGGAGGGCTACACCTTC. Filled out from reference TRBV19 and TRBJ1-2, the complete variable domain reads DGGITQSPKYLFRKEGQNVTLSCEQNLNHDAMYWYRQDPGQGLRLIYYSQIVNDFQKGDIAEGYSVSREKKESFPLTVTSAQKNPTAFYLCASSIRRGGEGYTFGSGTRLTVV.